These T cell receptor beta chains were read from a single sample in a study of T-cell memory formation after mild COVID-19. TCRdb recomputed calls from the 5' RACE reads with MiXCR, one row per CDR3 protein. The table has under 350,000 distinct CDR3 sequences, roughly 15% seen once. The material sequenced was PBMCs or a T cell subset sorted from them (not recorded which). Receptors originate from a man in his late teens or twenties who had mild COVID-19 (a few samples of this study predate the infection). Cell type and time point are not known. The CDR3 runs from the conserved cysteine through the conserved F or W. Each record gives: V gene, clone size, J gene, D gene, CDR3 DNA, CDR3 protein. D genes are given only for firm matches. Only some rows state a clone size, as once, few, many or a class for expanded clones.

V: TRBV20-1
size: .
J: TRBJ2-1
D: TRBD1
DNA: TGCAGTGCTCTTAACAGGGGTCGGTATGAGCAGTTCTTC
CDR3: CSALNRGRYEQFF

V: TRBV4-1
size: few
J: TRBJ2-3
D: TRBD2
DNA: TGCGCCAGCAGCCAAGTTGGCGGGGGGGTGGTAGATACGCAGTATTTT
CDR3: CASSQVGGGVVDTQYF

V: TRBV6-6
size: few
J: TRBJ2-2
D: .
DNA: TGTGCCAGCAGTCACTACACCATCGGGGAGCTGTTTTTT
CDR3: CASSHYTIGELFF

V: TRBV7-3
size: many
J: TRBJ2-1
D: .
DNA: TGTGCCAGCAGCCACATCCCCAGTGAGGGGTCGGATGAGCAGTTCTTC
CDR3: CASSHIPSEGSDEQFF

V: TRBV20-1
size: .
J: TRBJ1-2
D: TRBD1
DNA: TGCAGTGCTAGCGCGAGGGGGCGCTTCTATGGCTACACCTTC
CDR3: CSASARGRFYGYTF

V: TRBV20-1
size: .
J: TRBJ1-4
D: .
DNA: TGCAGTGCTGGTAGGGATGGGAATGAAAAACTGTTTTTT
CDR3: CSAGRDGNEKLFF

V: TRBV21-1
size: few
J: TRBJ2-7
D: .
DNA: TGTGCCAGCAGCAAGAAGAGGGTCTACGAGCAGTACTTC
CDR3: CASSKKRVYEQYF

V: TRBV10-3
size: .
J: TRBJ2-1
D: .
DNA: TGTGCCATCAGAACGCTGACTAGCTCCTACAATGAGCAGTTCTTC
CDR3: CAIRTLTSSYNEQFF

V: TRBV7-8
size: .
J: TRBJ1-5
D: .
DNA: TGTGCCAGCAGCTGGGCCGATCAAGGACAGCCCCAGCATTTT
CDR3: CASSWADQGQPQHF

V: TRBV20-1
size: few
J: TRBJ1-2
D: TRBD1
DNA: TGCAGTGCTAGACGACAGGGGTCGCACTATGGCTACACCTTC
CDR3: CSARRQGSHYGYTF

V: TRBV10-3
size: few
J: TRBJ1-1
D: .
DNA: TGTGCCATCAGTGAGTTAGGGCTTGAAGCTTTCTTT
CDR3: CAISELGLEAFF

V: TRBV4-3
size: .
J: TRBJ2-7
D: TRBD2
DNA: TGCGCCAGCAGCCAAGATAAGCAAGCGGGGTGGAAGTCCTACGAGCAGTACTTC
CDR3: CASSQDKQAGWKSYEQYF

V: TRBV6-6
size: .
J: TRBJ2-1
D: TRBD2
DNA: TGTGCCAGCAGTTCTCGGACTAGCGGTTTTAATGAGCAGTTCTTC
CDR3: CASSSRTSGFNEQFF

V: TRBV7-2
size: .
J: TRBJ2-7
D: .
DNA: TGTGCCAGCAGCTCCGGCGTAGGCCCCTACGAGCAGTACTTC
CDR3: CASSSGVGPYEQYF

V: TRBV6-5
size: .
J: TRBJ2-1
D: TRBD2
DNA: TGTGCCAGCACCGACCCAGCGGGGGGTCATTATGAGCAGTTCTTC
CDR3: CASTDPAGGHYEQFF

V: TRBV4-2
size: .
J: TRBJ2-2
D: .
DNA: TGTGCCAGCAGTGAACAGTTTGACACCGGGGAGCTGTTTTTT
CDR3: CASSEQFDTGELFF

V: TRBV6-1
size: few
J: TRBJ2-3
D: .
DNA: TGTGCCAGCAGTGAAGCGCCTACTCCACCGGGAGATACGCAGTATTTT
CDR3: CASSEAPTPPGDTQYF

V: TRBV20-1
size: .
J: TRBJ2-1
D: TRBD1
DNA: TGCAGTGCTGGGTACAGGGGAAAGCAGTTCTTC
CDR3: CSAGYRGKQFF

V: TRBV19
size: .
J: TRBJ2-3
D: .
DNA: TGTGCCAGTAGTCCCCATGCAGATACGCAGTATTTT
CDR3: CASSPHADTQYF

V: TRBV6-2/TRBV6-3
size: few
J: TRBJ2-5
D: TRBD1
DNA: TGTGCCAGCAGTTACATCGTGGGGGACAGCGCGATCCAAGAGACCCAGTACTTC
CDR3: CASSYIVGDSAIQETQYF

V: TRBV6-5
size: .
J: TRBJ2-7
D: TRBD1
DNA: TGTGCCACCGCCTACAGGGGCTCCTACGAGCAGTACTTC
CDR3: CATAYRGSYEQYF

V: TRBV4-1
size: few
J: TRBJ1-1
D: .
DNA: TGCGCCAGCAGCCAAGATGAGGGGATGAACACTGAAGCTTTCTTT
CDR3: CASSQDEGMNTEAFF

V: TRBV18
size: .
J: TRBJ2-7
D: .
DNA: TGTGCCAGCTCACCGGTCGGGGTCAAGCAAGAGCAGTACTTC
CDR3: CASSPVGVKQEQYF

V: TRBV29-1
size: many
J: TRBJ2-3
D: .
DNA: TGCAGCGTACAACTAGATCTGGCAGATACGCAGTATTTT
CDR3: CSVQLDLADTQYF

V: TRBV11-2
size: .
J: TRBJ1-5
D: TRBD1
DNA: TGTGCCAGCAGCGAGAGGACAGGGGGCGACCAGCCCCAGCATTTT
CDR3: CASSERTGGDQPQHF

V: TRBV25-1
size: .
J: TRBJ1-6
D: .
DNA: TGTGCCAGCAGTGGCCCGGGGGTATTTTATTCACCCCTCCACTTT
CDR3: CASSGPGVFYSPLHF

V: TRBV6-2/TRBV6-3
size: .
J: TRBJ1-1
D: .
DNA: TGTGCCAGCAGACCCCACCACAAGAACACTGAAGCTTTCTTT
CDR3: CASRPHHKNTEAFF

V: TRBV7-9
size: many
J: TRBJ2-1
D: .
DNA: TGTGCCAGCAGCTTACAGGGGGGGAATGAGCAGTTCTTC
CDR3: CASSLQGGNEQFF

V: TRBV12-3/TRBV12-4
size: few
J: TRBJ1-1
D: .
DNA: TGTGCCAGCAGTCAAGGGGGTTACACTGAAGCTTTCTTT
CDR3: CASSQGGYTEAFF

V: TRBV5-1
size: .
J: TRBJ1-2
D: .
DNA: TGCGCCAGCAGCCCCCTTAAAGGGATCGATGGCTACACCTTC
CDR3: CASSPLKGIDGYTF

V: TRBV4-1
size: .
J: TRBJ2-7
D: TRBD2
DNA: TGCGCCAGCAGCCAAGTTGGCGGGGGGGCTCACGAGCAGTACTTC
CDR3: CASSQVGGGAHEQYF

V: TRBV4-1
size: few
J: TRBJ2-1
D: TRBD1
DNA: TGCGCCAGCAGCCAATCGACAGGGTACGGCAATGAGCAGTTCTTC
CDR3: CASSQSTGYGNEQFF

V: TRBV5-1
size: .
J: TRBJ2-3
D: .
DNA: TGCGCCAGCAGCTTGGGGCAGGGGCCCACAGATACGCAGTATTTT
CDR3: CASSLGQGPTDTQYF

V: TRBV3-1
size: .
J: TRBJ1-6
D: .
DNA: TGTGCCAGCACCCCAAGGGATGCAACTTCACCCCTCCACTTT
CDR3: CASTPRDATSPLHF

V: TRBV11-2
size: .
J: TRBJ2-5
D: .
DNA: TGTGCCAGCAGCTTCTCAGGGTCGCCAAGCCAGTACTTC
CDR3: CASSFSGSPSQYF

V: TRBV5-1
size: few
J: TRBJ2-5
D: TRBD2
DNA: TGCGCCAGCAGCCTGGCCGGGACTAGCAGGGAGACCCAGTACTTC
CDR3: CASSLAGTSRETQYF

V: TRBV18
size: .
J: TRBJ1-1
D: .
DNA: TGTGCCAGCTCACCCATCGTCCCTGAAGCTTTCTTT
CDR3: CASSPIVPEAFF

V: TRBV9
size: .
J: TRBJ2-3
D: TRBD1
DNA: TGTGCCAGCAGCGTAGGGGACAGGTTTACAGATACGCAGTATTTT
CDR3: CASSVGDRFTDTQYF

V: TRBV20-1
size: .
J: TRBJ1-2
D: .
DNA: TGCAGTGCTAGAGGCCAGGGTGGCTACACCTTC
CDR3: CSARGQGGYTF

V: TRBV7-3
size: few
J: TRBJ2-1
D: TRBD2
DNA: TGTGCCAGCAGCCCCTCGGGACTAGCGTCAGTTGAGCAGTTCTTC
CDR3: CASSPSGLASVEQFF

V: TRBV4-3
size: .
J: TRBJ1-1
D: .
DNA: TGCGCCAGCAGCCAGGGGGTGGGGGCGAAGGGCACTGAAGCTTTCTTT
CDR3: CASSQGVGAKGTEAFF

V: TRBV6-5
size: .
J: TRBJ2-7
D: .
DNA: TGTGCCAGCAGTTATCTAGTGGGACTCACGATCTACGAGCAGTACTTC
CDR3: CASSYLVGLTIYEQYF

V: TRBV6-5
size: few
J: TRBJ1-2
D: TRBD1
DNA: TGTGCCAGCAGTTACGGATACTCCGGGACAGAGACCCTCACCTTC
CDR3: CASSYGYSGTETLTF

V: TRBV5-1
size: many
J: TRBJ1-2
D: .
DNA: TGCGCCAGCAGCTTGGCCCAGGTAGGGCCCAACTATGGCTACACCTTC
CDR3: CASSLAQVGPNYGYTF

V: TRBV5-1
size: .
J: TRBJ2-3
D: TRBD2
DNA: TGCGCCAGCAGCTTTGGTAGCGGGCTCGCCTGGGATACGCAGTATTTT
CDR3: CASSFGSGLAWDTQYF